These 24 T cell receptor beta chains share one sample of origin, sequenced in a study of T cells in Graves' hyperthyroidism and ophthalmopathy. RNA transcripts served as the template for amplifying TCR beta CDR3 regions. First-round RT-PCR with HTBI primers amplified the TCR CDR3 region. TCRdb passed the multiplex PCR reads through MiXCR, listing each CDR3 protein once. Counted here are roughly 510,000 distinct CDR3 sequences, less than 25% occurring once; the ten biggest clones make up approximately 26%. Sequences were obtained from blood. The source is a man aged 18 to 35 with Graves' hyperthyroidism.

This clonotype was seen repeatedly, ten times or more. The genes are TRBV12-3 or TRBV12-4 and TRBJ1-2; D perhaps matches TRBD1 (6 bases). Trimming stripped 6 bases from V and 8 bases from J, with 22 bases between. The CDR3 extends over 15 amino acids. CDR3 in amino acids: CASSFPTGGEGGYTF. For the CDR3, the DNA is TGTGCCAGCAGCTTCCCGACAGGTGGGGAAGGCGGCTACACCTTC.

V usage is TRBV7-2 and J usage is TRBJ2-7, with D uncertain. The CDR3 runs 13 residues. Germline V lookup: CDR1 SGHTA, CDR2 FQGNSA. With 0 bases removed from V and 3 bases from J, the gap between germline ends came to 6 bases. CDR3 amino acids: CASSLALVYEQYF. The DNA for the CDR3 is TGTGCCAGCAGCTTAGCGCTCGTCTACGAGCAGTACTTC.

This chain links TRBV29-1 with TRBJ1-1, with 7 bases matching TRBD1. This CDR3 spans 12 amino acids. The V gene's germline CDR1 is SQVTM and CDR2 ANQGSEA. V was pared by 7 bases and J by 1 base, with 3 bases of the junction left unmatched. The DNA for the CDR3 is TGCAGCGGTGGGACAGCGAACACTGAAGCTTTCTTT. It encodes CSGGTANTEAFF.

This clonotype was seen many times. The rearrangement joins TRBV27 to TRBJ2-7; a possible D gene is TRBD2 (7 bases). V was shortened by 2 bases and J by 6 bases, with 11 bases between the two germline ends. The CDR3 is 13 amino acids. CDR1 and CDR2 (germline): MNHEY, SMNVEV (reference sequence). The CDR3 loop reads CASSLVGGREQYF. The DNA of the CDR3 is TGTGCCAGCAGTTTAGTGGGGGGGCGCGAGCAGTACTTC.

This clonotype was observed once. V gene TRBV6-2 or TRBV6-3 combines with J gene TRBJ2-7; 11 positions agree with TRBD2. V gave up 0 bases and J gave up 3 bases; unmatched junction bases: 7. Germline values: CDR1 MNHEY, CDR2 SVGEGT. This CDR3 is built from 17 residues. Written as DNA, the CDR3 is TGTGCCAGCAGTTACTCTCCCCGAGGACTAGCGGGCTACGAGCAGTACTTC. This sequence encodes CASSYSPRGLAGYEQYF.

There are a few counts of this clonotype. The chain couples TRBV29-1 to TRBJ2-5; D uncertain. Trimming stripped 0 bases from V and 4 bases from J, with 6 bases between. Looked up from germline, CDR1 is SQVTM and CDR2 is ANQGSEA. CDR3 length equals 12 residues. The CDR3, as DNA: TGCAGCGTTGAAGAATCTAGAGAGACCCAGTACTTC. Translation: CSVEESRETQYF.

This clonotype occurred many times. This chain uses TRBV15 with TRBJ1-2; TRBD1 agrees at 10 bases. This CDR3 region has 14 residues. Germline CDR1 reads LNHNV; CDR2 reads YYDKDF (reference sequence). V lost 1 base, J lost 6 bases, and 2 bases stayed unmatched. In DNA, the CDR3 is TGTGCCACCAGCAGAGGAGGGACAGGGGATGGCTACACCTTC. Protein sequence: CATSRGGTGDGYTF.

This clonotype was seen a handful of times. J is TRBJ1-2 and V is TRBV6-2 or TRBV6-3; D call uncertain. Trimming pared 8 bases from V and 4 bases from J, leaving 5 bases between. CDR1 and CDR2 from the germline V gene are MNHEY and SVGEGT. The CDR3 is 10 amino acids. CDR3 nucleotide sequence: TGTGCCAGCTGGCTCTATGGCTACACCTTC. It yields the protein CASWLYGYTF.

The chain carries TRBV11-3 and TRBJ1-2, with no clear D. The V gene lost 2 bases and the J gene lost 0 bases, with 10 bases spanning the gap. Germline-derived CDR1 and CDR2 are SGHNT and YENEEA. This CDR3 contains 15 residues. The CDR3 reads CASSLKSQANYGYTF. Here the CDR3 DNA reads TGTGCCAGCAGCTTAAAGAGTCAAGCTAACTATGGCTACACCTTC.

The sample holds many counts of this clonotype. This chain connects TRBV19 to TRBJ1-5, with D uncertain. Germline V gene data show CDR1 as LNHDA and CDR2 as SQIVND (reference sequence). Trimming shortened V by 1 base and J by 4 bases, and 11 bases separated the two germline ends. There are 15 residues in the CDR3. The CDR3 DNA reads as TGTGCCAGTAGTATAGGAGGGCACTTTAATCAGCCCCAGCATTTT. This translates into CASSIGGHFNQPQHF.

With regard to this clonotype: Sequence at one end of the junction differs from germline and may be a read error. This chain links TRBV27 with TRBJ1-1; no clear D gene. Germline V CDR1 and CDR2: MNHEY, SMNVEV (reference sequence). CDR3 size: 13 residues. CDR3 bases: TGTGCCAGCAGTTACATTCCTGGCACTGATGCTTTCTTT. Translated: CASSYIPGTDAFF.

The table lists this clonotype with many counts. The CDR3 here is CSSTGGQVGEAFF. CDR3 in DNA: TGCAGTTCTACCGGGGGACAGGTGGGTGAAGCTTTCTTT. J is TRBJ1-1 and V is TRBV20-1; 8 bases map to TRBD1. The length of the CDR3 is 13 residues. CDR1 is DFQATT, CDR2 SNEGSKA, per germline (reference sequence). Unmatched junction bases numbered 12, after V lost 8 bases and J lost 7 bases.

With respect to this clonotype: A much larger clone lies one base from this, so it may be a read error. CDR3 sequence: CSARDNAEGHYEQYF. The DNA for the CDR3 is TGCAGTGCTAGAGATAACGCAGAGGGACACTACGAGCAGTACTTC. This chain links TRBV20-1 with TRBJ2-7; D is perhaps TRBD1 (6 bases). Per germline, CDR1 DFQATT and CDR2 SNEGSKA (reference sequence). The CDR3 loop spans 15 amino acids. V was shortened by 0 bases and J by 3 bases, with 15 bases between the two germline ends.

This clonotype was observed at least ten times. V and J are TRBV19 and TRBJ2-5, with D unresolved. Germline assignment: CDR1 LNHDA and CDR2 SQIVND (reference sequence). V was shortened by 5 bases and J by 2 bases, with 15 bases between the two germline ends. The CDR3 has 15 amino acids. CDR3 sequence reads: CASSPSLGLQETQYF. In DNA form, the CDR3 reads TGTGCCAGTAGTCCAAGCTTGGGTTTACAAGAGACCCAGTACTTC.

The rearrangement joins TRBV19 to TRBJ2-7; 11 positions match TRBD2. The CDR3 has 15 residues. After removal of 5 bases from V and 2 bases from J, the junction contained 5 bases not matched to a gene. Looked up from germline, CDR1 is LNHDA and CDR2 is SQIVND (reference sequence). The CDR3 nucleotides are TGTGCCAGTAGTTGGGGACTAGCGGAGGCCTACGAGCAGTACGTC. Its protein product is CASSWGLAEAYEQYV.

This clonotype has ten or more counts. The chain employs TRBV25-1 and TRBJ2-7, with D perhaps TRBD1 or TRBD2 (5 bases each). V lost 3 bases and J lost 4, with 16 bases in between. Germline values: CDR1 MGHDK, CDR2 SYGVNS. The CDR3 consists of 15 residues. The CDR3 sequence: CASSDRHGARYEQYF. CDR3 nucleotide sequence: TGTGCCAGCAGTGACAGACACGGGGCGCGATACGAGCAGTACTTC.

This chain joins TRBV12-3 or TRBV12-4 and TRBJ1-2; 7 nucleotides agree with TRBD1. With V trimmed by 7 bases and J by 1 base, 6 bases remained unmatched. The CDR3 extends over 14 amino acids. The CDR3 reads CASIPGGFNYGYTF. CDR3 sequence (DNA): TGTGCCAGCATACCAGGGGGTTTTAACTATGGCTACACCTTC.

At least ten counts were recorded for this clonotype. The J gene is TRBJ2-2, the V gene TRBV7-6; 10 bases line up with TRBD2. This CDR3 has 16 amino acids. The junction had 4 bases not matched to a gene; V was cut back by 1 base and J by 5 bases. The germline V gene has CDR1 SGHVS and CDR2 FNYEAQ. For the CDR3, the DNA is TGTGCCAGCAGCTTAGGGACTAGCGGAACTACCGGGGAGCTGTTTTTT. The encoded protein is CASSLGTSGTTGELFF.

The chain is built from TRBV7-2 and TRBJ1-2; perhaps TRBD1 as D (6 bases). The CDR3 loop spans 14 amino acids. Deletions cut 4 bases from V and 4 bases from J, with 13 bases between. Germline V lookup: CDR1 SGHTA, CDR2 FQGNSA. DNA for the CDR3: TGTGCCAGCAGCTCAGGACAGATATTCTATGGCTACACCTTC. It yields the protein CASSSGQIFYGYTF.

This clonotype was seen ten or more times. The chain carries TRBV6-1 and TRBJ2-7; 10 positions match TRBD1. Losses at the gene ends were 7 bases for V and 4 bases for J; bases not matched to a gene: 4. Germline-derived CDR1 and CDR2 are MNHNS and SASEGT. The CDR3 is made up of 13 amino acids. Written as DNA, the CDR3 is TGTGCCAGCACCCGGGACAGGGGTTACGAGCAGTACTTC. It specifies CASTRDRGYEQYF.

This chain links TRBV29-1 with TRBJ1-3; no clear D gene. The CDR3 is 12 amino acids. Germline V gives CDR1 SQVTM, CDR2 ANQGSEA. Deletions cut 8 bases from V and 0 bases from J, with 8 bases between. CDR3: CSFSYSGNTIYF. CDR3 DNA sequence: TGCAGCTTCTCCTACTCTGGAAACACCATATATTTT.

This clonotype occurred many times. CDR3 coding DNA: TGTGCCAGCAGCTTAAGTAGCCCCTACGAGCAGTACTTC. Its translation is CASSLSSPYEQYF. The rearrangement uses TRBV7-2 and TRBJ2-7; no definite D call. Trimming left V 2 bases short and J 2 bases short, with 7 bases between. This CDR3 has 13 residues. CDR1 and CDR2 from the germline V gene are SGHTA and FQGNSA.

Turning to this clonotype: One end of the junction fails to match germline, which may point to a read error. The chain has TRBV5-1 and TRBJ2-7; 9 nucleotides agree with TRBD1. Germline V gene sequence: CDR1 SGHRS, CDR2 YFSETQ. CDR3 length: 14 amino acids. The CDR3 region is CGSRPGQGNYEQYF. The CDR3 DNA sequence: TGCGGCAGCCGTCCGGGACAGGGTAACTACGAGCAGTACTTC.

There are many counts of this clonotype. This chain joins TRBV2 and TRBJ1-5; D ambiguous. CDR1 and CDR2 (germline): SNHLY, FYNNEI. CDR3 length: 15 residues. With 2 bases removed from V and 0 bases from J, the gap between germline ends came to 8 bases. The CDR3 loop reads CASSELGYSNQPQHF. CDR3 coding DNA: TGTGCCAGCAGTGAATTGGGCTATAGCAATCAGCCCCAGCATTTT.